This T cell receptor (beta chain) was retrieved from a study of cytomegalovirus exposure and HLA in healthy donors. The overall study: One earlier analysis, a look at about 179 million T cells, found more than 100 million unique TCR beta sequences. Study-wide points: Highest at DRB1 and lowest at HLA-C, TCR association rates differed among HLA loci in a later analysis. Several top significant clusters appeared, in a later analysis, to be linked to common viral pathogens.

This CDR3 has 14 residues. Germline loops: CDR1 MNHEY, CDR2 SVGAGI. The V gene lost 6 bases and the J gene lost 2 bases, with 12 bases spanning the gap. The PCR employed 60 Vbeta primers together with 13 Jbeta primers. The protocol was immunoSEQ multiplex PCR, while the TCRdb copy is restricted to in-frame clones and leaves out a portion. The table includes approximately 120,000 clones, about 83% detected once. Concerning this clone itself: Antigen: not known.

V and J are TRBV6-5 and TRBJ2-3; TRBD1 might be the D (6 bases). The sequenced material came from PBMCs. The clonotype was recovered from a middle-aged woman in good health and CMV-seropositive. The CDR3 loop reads CASRFGQNTDTQYF. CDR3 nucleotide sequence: TGTGCCAGCAGATTTGGACAGAACACAGATACGCAGTATTTT.